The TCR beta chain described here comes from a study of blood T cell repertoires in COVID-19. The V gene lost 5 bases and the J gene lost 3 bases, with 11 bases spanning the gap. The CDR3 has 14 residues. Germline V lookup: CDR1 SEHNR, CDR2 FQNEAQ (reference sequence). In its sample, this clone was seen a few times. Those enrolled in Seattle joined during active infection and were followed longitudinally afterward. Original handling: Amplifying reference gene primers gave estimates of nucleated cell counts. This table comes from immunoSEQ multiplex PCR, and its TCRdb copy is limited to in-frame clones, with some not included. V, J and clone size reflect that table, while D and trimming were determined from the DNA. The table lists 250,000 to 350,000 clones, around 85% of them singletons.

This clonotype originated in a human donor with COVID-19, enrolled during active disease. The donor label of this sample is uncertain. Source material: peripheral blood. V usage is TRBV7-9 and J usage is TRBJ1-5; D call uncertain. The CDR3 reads CASSQLGHNQPQHF. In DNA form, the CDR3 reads TGTGCCAGCAGCCAATTGGGCCACAATCAGCCCCAGCATTTT.